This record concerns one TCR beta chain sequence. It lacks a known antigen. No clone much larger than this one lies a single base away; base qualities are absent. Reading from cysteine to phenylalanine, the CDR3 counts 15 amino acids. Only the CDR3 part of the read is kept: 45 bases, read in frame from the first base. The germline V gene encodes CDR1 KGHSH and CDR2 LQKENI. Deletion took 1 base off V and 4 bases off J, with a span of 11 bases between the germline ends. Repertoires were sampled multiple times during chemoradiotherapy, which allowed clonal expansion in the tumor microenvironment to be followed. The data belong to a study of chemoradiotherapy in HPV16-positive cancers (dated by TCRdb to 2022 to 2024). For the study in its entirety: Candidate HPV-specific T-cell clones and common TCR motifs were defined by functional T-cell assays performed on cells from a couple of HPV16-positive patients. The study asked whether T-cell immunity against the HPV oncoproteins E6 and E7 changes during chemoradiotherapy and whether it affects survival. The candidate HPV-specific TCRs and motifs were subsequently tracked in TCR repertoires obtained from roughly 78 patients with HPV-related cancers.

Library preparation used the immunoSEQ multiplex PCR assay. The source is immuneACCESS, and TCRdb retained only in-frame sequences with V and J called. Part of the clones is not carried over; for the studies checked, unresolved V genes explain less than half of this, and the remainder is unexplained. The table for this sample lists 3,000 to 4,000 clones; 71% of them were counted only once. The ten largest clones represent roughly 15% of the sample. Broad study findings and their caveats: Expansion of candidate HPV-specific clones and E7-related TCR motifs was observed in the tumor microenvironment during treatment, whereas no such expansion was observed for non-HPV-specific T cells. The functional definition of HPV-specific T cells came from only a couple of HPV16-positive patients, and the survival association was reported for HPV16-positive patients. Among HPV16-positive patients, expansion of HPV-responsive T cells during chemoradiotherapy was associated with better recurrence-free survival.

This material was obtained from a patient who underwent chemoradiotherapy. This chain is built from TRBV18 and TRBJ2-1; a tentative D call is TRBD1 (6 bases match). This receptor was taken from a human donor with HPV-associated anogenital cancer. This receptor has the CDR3 CASSPQGVIYNEQFF. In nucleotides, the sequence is TGTGCCAGCTCACCACAGGGGGTCATTTACAATGAGCAGTTCTTC. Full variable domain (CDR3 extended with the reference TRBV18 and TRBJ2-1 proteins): NAGVMQNPRHLVRRRGQEARLRCSPMKGHSHVYWYRQLPEEGLKFMVYLQKENIIDESGMPKERFSAEFPKEGPSILRIQQVVRGDSAAYFCASSPQGVIYNEQFFGPGTRLTVL.